This T cell receptor beta chain is from a study of T-cell reconstitution after alpha-beta-depleted transplantation in children. This clonotype was counted only a few times. Trimming took 6 bases from V and 5 from J; bases not matched to a gene: 5. This CDR3 is built from 13 residues. The germline V gene has CDR1 MNHEY and CDR2 SMNVEV (reference sequence). Molecular barcoding with unique molecular identifiers was used for the TCRbeta library. One entry per CDR3 protein, called by TCRdb with MiXCR from the PCR reads. The data show about 480,000 distinct CDR3 sequences, around 13% seen once. This clonotype was sampled from a human donor who donated a stem cell graft to a child with combined immunodeficiency. The specimen was PBMCs from the stem cell graft donor, collected from the stem cell graft. This rearrangement joins TRBV27 to TRBJ2-5, with 8 bases aligning to TRBD1. The CDR3 DNA reads TGTGCCAGCAGGCGACAGGGGCGGGAGACCCAGTACTTC. This codes for CASRRQGRETQYF.